This TCR beta chain appears in the sequencing data of a study of vaccination effects on CD4 cells after COVID-19. Having been cultured for under twelve days, the cells underwent CD4+ T cell isolation. Either the BNT162b2 or mRNA-1273 vaccine was given to participants in two doses. Using immunoSEQ multiplex PCR, the repertoire was profiled, and TCRdb retains in-frame clones only, with some absent. The sample contains 70,000 or so clones, less than 75% of which appear only once. With respect to this clone: The antigen remains undetermined.

The germline V gene has CDR1 KGHSH and CDR2 LQKENI. The CDR3 length is 17 residues. V shed 3 bases and J 7 bases; nucleotides not matched to a gene: 12. Sequenced here: CD4+ T cells from PBMCs cultured without peptide, sampled after COVID-19 vaccination. This chain links TRBV18 with TRBJ2-2, with 9 positions matching TRBD2. The TCR sequence derives from a human donor who received a COVID-19 vaccine. CDR3: CASSPPGTSTDGGELFF. The CDR3 nucleotides are TGTGCCAGCTCACCTCCAGGGACTAGCACAGACGGCGGGGAGCTGTTTTTT. The full variable domain, in which reference TRBV18 and TRBJ2-2 provide the parts outside the CDR3, is NAGVMQNPRHLVRRRGQEARLRCSPMKGHSHVYWYRQLPEEGLKFMVYLQKENIIDESGMPKERFSAEFPKEGPSILRIQQVVRGDSAAYFCASSPPGTSTDGGELFFGEGSRLTVL.